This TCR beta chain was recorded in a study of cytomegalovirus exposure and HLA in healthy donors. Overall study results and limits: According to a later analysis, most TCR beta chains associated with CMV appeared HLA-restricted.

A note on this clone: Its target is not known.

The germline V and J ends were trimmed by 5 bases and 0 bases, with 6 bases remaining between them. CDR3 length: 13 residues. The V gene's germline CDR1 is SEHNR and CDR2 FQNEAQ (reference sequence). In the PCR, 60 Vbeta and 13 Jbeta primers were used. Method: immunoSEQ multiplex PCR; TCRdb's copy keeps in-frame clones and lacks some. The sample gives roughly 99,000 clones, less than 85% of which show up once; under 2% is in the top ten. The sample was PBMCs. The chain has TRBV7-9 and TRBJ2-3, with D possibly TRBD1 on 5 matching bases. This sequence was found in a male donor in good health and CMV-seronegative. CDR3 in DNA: TGTGCCAGCAGCCCAGGGAGCACAGATACGCAGTATTTT. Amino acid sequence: CASSPGSTDTQYF.